This TCR beta chain was sequenced in a study of long-term antiretroviral therapy in people with HIV. Study-wide results and limits: Every time point showed a repertoire led by clones expanded before ART.

In the case of this clone: Its antigen is as yet unknown.

J was trimmed by 7 bases and V by 4 bases; bases with no gene match: 16. The CDR3 sequence is 17 residues long. CDR1 GTSNPN and CDR2 SVGIG come from the germline V gene (reference sequence). At the survey level, the v3.0 immunoSEQ assay was run. Sequenced by immunoSEQ multiplex PCR; TCRdb stores in-frame clones only, minus some. The data contain roughly 30,000 clones, 90% to 95% of them singletons. This TCR was sampled from a man aged 25 to 40 with HIV. This specimen consisted of unsorted PBMCs, obtained more than 6 years after starting antiretroviral therapy. This rearrangement joins TRBV30 to TRBJ2-2; TRBD1 matches at 9 bases. CDR3 nucleotide sequence: TGTGCCTGGACTGTGCGACCGGGACAGGGTAATCACGGGGAGCTGTTTTTT. This codes for CAWTVRPGQGNHGELFF.